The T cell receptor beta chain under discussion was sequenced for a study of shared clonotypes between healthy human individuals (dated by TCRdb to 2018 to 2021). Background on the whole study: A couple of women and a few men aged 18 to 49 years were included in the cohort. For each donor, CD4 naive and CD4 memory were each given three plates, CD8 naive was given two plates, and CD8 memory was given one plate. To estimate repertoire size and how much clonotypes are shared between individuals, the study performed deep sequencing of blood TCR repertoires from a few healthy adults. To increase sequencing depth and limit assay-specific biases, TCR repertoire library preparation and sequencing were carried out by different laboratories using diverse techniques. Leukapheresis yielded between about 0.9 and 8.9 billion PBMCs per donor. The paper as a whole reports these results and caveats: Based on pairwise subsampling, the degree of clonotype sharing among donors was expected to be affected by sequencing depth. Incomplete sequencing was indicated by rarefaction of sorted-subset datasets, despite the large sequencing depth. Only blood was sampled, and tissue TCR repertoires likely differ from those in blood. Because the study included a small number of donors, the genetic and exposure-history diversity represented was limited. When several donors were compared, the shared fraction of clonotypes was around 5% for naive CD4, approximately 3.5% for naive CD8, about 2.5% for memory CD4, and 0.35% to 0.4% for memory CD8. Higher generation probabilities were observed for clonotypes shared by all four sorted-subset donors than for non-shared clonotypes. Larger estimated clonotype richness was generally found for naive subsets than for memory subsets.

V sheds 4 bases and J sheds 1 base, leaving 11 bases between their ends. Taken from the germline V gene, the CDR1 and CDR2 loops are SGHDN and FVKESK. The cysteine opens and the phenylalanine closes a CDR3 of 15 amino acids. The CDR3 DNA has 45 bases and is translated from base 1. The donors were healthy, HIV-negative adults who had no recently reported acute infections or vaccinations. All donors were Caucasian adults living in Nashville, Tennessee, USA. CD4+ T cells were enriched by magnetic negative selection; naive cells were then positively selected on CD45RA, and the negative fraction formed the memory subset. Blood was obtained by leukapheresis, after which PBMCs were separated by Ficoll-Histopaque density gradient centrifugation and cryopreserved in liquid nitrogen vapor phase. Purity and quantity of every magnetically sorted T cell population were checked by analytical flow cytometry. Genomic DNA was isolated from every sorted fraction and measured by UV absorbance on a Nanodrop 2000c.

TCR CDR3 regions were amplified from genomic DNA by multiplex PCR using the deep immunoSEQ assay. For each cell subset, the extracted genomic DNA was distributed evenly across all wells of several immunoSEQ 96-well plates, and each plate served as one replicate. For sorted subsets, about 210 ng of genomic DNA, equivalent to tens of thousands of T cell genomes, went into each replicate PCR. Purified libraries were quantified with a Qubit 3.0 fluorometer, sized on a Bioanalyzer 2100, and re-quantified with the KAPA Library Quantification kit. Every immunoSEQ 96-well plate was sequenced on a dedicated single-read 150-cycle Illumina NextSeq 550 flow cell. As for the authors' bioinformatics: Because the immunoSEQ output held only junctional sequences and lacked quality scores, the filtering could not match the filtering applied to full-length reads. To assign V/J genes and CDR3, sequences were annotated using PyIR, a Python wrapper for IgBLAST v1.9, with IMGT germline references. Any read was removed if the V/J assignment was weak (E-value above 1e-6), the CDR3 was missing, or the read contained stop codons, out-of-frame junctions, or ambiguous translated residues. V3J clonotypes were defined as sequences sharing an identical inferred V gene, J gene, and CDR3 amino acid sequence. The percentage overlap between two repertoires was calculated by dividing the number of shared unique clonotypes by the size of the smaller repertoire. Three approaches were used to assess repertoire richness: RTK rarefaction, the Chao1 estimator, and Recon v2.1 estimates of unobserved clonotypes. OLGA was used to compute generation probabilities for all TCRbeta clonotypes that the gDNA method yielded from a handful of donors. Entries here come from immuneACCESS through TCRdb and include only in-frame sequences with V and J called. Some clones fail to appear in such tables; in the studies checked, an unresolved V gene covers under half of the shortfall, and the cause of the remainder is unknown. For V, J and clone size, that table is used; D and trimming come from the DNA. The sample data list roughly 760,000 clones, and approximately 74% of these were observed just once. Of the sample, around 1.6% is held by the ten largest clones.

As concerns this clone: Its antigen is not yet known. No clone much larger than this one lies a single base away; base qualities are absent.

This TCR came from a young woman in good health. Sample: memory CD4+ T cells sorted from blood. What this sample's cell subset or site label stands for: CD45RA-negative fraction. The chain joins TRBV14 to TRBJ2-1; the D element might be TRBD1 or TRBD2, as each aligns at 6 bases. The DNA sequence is TGTGCCAGCAGCCCCGGGGGCCCGTCCTACAATGAGCAGTTCTTC. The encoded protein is CASSPGGPSYNEQFF.